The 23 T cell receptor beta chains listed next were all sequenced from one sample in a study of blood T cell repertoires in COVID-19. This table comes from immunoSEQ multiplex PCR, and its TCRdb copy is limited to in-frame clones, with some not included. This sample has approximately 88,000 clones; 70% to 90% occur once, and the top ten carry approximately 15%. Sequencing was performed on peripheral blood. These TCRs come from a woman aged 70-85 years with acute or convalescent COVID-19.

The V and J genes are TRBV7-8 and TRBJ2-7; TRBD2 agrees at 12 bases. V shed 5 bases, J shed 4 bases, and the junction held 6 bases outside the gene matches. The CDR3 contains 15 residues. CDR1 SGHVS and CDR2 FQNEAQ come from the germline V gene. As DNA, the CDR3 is TGTGCCAGCAGCCCAGGACTAGCGGGATCATACGAGCAGTACGTC. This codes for CASSPGLAGSYEQYV.

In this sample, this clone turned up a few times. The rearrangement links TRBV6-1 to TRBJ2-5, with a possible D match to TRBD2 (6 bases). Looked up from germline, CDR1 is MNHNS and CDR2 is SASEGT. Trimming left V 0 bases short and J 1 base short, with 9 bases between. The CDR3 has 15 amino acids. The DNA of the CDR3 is TGTGCCAGCAGTGAAGCGGGGGGAGGCCAAGAGACCCAGTACTTC. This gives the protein CASSEAGGGQETQYF.

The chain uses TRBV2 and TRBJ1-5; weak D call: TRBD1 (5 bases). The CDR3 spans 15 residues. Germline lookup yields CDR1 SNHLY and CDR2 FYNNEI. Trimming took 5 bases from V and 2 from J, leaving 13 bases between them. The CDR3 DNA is TGTGCCAGCAGTTCGGAGGGGTTGGGCAATCAGCCCCAGCATTTT. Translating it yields CASSSEGLGNQPQHF.

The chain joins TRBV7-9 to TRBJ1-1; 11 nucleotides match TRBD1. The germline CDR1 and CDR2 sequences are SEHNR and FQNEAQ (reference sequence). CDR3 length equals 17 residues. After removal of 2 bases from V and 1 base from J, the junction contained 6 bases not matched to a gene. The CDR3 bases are TGTGCCAGCAGCTTATCGGACAGGGGGCCCGGGAACACTGAAGCTTTCTTT. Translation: CASSLSDRGPGNTEAFF.

CDR3 sequence (DNA): TGTGCCAGCAGTTTATCACAGGGCCCTAGCTACACCTTC. Encoded protein: CASSLSQGPSYTF. J is TRBJ1-2 and V is TRBV28, with D tentatively TRBD1 (6 bases). The CDR3 is made up of 13 amino acids. V was trimmed by 1 base and J by 9 bases, leaving 12 bases between them. Germline values: CDR1 MDHEN, CDR2 SYDVKM.

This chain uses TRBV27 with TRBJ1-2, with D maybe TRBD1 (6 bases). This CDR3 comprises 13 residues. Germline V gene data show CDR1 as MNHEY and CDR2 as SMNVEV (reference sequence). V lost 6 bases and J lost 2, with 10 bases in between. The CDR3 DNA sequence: TGTGCCAGCAGGCCACAGGGCAACTATGGCTACACCTTC. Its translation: CASRPQGNYGYTF.

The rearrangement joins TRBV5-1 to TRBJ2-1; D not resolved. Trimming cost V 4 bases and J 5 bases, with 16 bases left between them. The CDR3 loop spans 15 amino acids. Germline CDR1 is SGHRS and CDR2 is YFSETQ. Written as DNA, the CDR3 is TGCGCCAGCAGCCAAGTTCTTAGTCATAACAATGAGCAGTTCTTC. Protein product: CASSQVLSHNNEQFF.

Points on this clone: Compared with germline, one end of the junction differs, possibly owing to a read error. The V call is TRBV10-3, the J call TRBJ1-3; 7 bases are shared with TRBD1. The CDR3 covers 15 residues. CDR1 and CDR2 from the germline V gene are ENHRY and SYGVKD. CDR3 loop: CAVGGEGGPGNTIYF. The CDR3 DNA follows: TGTGCCGTCGGGGGCGAAGGGGGCCCTGGGAACACCATATATTTT.

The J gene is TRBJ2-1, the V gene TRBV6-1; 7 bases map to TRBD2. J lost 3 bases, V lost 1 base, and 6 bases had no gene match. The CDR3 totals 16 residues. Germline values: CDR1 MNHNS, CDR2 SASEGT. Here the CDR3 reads CASSEGSSGYYNEQFF. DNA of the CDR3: TGTGCCAGCAGTGAAGGGTCTAGCGGTTACTACAATGAGCAGTTCTTC.

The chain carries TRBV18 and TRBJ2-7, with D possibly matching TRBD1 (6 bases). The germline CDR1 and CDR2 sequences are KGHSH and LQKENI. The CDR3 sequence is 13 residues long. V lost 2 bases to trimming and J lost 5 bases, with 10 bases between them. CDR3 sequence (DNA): TGTGCCAGCTCACCAGCAGGGGTGCACGAGCAGTACGTC. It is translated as CASSPAGVHEQYV.

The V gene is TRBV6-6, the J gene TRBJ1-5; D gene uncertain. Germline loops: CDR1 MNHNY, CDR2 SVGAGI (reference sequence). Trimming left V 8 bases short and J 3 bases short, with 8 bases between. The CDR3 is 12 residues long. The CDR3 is CASLGSNQPQHF. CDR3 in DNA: TGTGCCAGCCTCGGTTCCAATCAGCCCCAGCATTTT.

The CDR3 sequence is CASSEGPPGTSGKTQYF. CDR3 coding DNA: TGTGCCAGCAGTGAGGGGCCCCCCGGGACTAGCGGGAAGACCCAGTACTTC. The J gene is TRBJ2-5, the V gene TRBV9, with 13 bases that match TRBD2. This CDR3 contains 17 residues. Germline CDR1 SGDLS, CDR2 YYNGEE. Trimming removed 5 bases from V and 6 bases from J; junction bases left unmatched: 13.

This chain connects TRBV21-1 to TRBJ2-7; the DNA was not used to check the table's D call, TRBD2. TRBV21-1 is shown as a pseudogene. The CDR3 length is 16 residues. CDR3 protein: CASSKQPAGVSYEQYV. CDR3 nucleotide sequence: TGTGCCAGCAGCAAACAACCAGCGGGGGTCTCCTACGAGCAGTACGTC.

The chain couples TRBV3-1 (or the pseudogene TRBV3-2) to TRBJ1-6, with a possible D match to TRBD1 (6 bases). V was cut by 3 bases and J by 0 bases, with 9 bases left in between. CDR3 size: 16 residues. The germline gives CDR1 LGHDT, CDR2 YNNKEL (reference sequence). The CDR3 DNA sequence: TGTGCCAGCAGCCAGGGACAAAGCTCCTATAATTCACCCCTCCACTTT. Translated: CASSQGQSSYNSPLHF.

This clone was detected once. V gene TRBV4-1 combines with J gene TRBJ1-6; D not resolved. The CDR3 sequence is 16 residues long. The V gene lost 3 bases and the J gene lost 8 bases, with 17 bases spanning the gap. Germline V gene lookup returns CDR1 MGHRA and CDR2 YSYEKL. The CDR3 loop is CASSQGRIDLHSPLHF. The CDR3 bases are TGCGCCAGCAGCCAGGGCCGGATAGATCTGCATTCACCCCTCCACTTT.

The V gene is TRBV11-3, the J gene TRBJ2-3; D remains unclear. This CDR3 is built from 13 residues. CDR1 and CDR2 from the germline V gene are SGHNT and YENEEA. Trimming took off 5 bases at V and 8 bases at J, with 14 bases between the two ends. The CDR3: CASSTALSGTQYF. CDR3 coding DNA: TGTGCCAGCAGCACCGCCTTGTCCGGTACGCAGTATTTT. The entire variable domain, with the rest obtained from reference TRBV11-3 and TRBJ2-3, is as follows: EAGVVQSPRYKIIEKKQPVAFWCNPISGHNTLYWYLQNLGQGPELLIRYENEEAVDDSQLPKDRFSAERLKGVDSTLKIQPAELGDSAVYLCASSTALSGTQYFGPGTRLTVL.

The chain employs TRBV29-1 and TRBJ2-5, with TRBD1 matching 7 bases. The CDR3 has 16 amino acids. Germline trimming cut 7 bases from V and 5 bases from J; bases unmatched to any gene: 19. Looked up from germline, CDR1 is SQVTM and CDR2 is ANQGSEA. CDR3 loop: CSATTPTGLRGETQYF. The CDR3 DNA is TGCAGCGCCACTACCCCGACAGGGCTCAGGGGGGAGACCCAGTACTTC.

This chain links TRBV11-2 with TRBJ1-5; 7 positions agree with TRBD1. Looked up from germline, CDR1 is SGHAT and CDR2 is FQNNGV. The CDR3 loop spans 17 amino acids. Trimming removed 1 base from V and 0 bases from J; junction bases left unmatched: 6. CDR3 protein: CASSLGTGPYSNQPQHF. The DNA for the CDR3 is TGTGCCAGCAGCTTAGGGACAGGTCCCTATAGCAATCAGCCCCAGCATTTT.

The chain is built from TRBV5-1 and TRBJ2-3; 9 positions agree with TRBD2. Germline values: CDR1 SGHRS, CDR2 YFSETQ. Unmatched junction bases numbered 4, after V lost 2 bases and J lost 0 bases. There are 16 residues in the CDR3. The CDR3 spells CASSFGTSKSTDTQYF. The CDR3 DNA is TGCGCCAGCAGCTTCGGGACTAGCAAGAGCACAGATACGCAGTATTTT.

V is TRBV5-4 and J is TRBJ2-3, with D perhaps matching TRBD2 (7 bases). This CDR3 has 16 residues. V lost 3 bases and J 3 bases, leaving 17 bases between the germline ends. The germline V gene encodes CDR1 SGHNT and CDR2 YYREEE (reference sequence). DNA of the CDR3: TGTGCCAGCAGCTCTAGGGGGGGAGCAGGGACAGATACGCAGTATTTT. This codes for CASSSRGGAGTDTQYF.

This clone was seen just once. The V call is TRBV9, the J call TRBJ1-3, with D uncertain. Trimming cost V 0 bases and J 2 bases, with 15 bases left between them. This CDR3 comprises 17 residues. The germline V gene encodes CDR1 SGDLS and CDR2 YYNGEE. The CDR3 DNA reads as TGTGCCAGCAGCGTAGAAAACCCGGGAACAGCTGGAAACACCATATATTTT. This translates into CASSVENPGTAGNTIYF.

This CDR3 reads CASSAPLSSGRVNGELFF. The CDR3 DNA is TGTGCCAGCAGCGCCCCGCTATCTAGCGGGAGGGTGAACGGGGAGCTGTTTTTT. V and J are TRBV9 and TRBJ2-2, with 12 bases matching TRBD2. V dropped 3 bases and J dropped 7; count of bases not matched to a gene: 13. The CDR3 spans 18 residues. The V gene's germline CDR1 is SGDLS and CDR2 YYNGEE.

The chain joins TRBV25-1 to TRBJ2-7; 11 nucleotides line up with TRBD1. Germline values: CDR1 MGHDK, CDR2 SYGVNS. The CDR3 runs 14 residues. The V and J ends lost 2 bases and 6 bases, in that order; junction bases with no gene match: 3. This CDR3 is CASSERGQGGEQYV. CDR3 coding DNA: TGTGCCAGCAGTGAAAGGGGACAGGGGGGCGAGCAGTACGTC.